One and the same sample provided the 10 T cell receptor beta chains below, sequenced in a study of breast tumors, draining lymph nodes, adjacent tissues. TCRdb ran MiXCR on the multiplex PCR reads and lists one entry per CDR3 protein. The sample records approximately 210,000 distinct CDR3 sequences, roughly a third being singletons. Breast cancer patients provided tissue from their axillary draining lymph nodes. Sequenced material: axillary lymph node tissue. These receptors all come from a female donor with breast cancer. Some clones in this sample may be carry-over from other donors' samples.

This clonotype has ten or more counts. The chain joins TRBV5-1 to TRBJ1-3; D is unclear. The ends were cut back, 0 bases at V and 5 bases at J, with 6 bases in the middle. CDR3 size: 13 residues. Germline values: CDR1 SGHRS, CDR2 YFSETQ. The CDR3 loop reads CASSLDNRNTIYF. In DNA form, the CDR3 reads TGCGCCAGCAGCTTGGACAACAGAAACACCATATATTTT.

This clonotype was found many times. This sequence joins TRBV25-1 and TRBJ2-7; D is undetermined. Germline V gives CDR1 MGHDK, CDR2 SYGVNS. The germline V and J ends were trimmed by 8 bases and 0 bases, with 11 bases remaining between them. The CDR3 contains 13 residues. CDR3 nucleotides: TGTGCCAGCTCGTTGCGACTCTCCTACGAGCAGTACTTC. Residues: CASSLRLSYEQYF.

The chain links TRBV11-2 to TRBJ2-3; D gene unclear. The CDR3 extends over 18 amino acids. Germline CDR1 is SGHAT and CDR2 is FQNNGV. With 1 base removed from V and 0 bases from J, the gap between germline ends came to 17 bases. The CDR3 DNA is TGTGCCAGCAGCTTAGTCCGAATGGCCGGCAGAAGCACAGATACGCAGTATTTT. It yields the protein CASSLVRMAGRSTDTQYF.

This clonotype showed up many times. The V and J genes are TRBV20-1 and TRBJ1-2, with D uncertain. The CDR3 has 14 amino acids. Per the germline V gene, CDR1 is DFQATT and CDR2 is SNEGSKA (reference sequence). Trimming took 0 bases from V and 0 from J, leaving 8 bases between them. In nucleotides, the CDR3 is TGCAGTGCTAGAGAGAGAGGACCTAACTATGGCTACACCTTC. It yields the protein CSARERGPNYGYTF.

The chain combines TRBV20-1 with TRBJ2-3; 7 bases line up with TRBD2. The germline V gene has CDR1 DFQATT and CDR2 SNEGSKA (reference sequence). The CDR3 runs to 15 residues. The V gene end was trimmed by 3 bases and the J gene end by 0 bases; junction bases not matched to a gene: 6. In DNA, the CDR3 is TGCAGTGCTAGTCAAGCGGGGATGAGCACAGATACGCAGTATTTT. The encoded protein is CSASQAGMSTDTQYF.

This clonotype appeared many times. The rearrangement links TRBV7-3 to TRBJ2-7, with D tentatively TRBD2 (5 bases). The CDR3 is made up of 14 amino acids. Germline V gene sequence: CDR1 SGHTA, CDR2 FQGTGA. V was shortened by 5 bases and J by 9 bases, with 20 bases between the two germline ends. CDR3 region: CASSPSGSVVPQYF. The DNA of the CDR3 is TGTGCCAGCAGCCCCTCGGGGTCGGTAGTTCCGCAGTACTTC.

V and J are TRBV24-1 and TRBJ1-4; TRBD1 aligns across 8 bases. The ends lost 9 bases at V and 4 bases at J; junction bases unmatched: 3. This CDR3 is built from 13 residues. CDR1 and CDR2 (germline): KGHDR, SFDVKD. CDR3 loop: CATGGQGNEKLFF. The CDR3 nucleotides are TGTGCCACCGGAGGACAGGGTAATGAAAAACTGTTTTTT.

This clonotype has ten or more counts. This chain links TRBV6-5 with TRBJ2-5; a possible D gene is TRBD2 (6 bases). The CDR3 consists of 14 residues. V shed 2 bases and J shed 2 bases, with 9 bases lying between them. Looked up from germline, CDR1 is MNHEY and CDR2 is SVGAGI. CDR3 sequence (DNA): TGTGCCAGCAGTTACGGTAGCGGTCAAGAGACCCAGTACTTC. This encodes CASSYGSGQETQYF.

The chain combines TRBV4-3 with TRBJ1-2; D may be TRBD1 (5 bases). Germline CDR1 LGHNA, CDR2 YSLEER. The V end was cut by 0 bases, the J end by 6 bases, with 11 bases between. This CDR3 spans 14 amino acids. CDR3 in amino acids: CASSQDGAGNGYTF. The CDR3 DNA reads TGCGCCAGCAGCCAAGATGGGGCGGGGAATGGCTACACCTTC.

Ten or more counts support this clonotype. The chain joins TRBV6-1 to TRBJ1-5; no definite D call. CDR3 length equals 14 residues. V was clipped by 5 bases and J by 1 base, with 9 bases between them. Looked up from germline, CDR1 is MNHNS and CDR2 is SASEGT. CDR3 protein: CASSWTGSNQPQHF. In DNA form, the CDR3 reads TGTGCCAGCAGTTGGACGGGGAGCAATCAGCCCCAGCATTTT.